The 9 T cell receptor beta chains below all came from one sample that was sequenced in a study of T cells in localized non-small cell lung cancer. Data came from immunoSEQ multiplex PCR; TCRdb stores just in-frame clones and leaves some out. The sample carries 1,500 to 2,000 clones, roughly 26% recorded once. Sequenced here: normal lung tissue next to the tumor, sampled before any cancer treatment. The receptor set was obtained from a female donor aged 60 or older with stage I lung adenocarcinoma.

The CDR3 loop is CASSIEPAQETQYF. The DNA for the CDR3 is TGTGCCAGTAGTATAGAGCCTGCCCAAGAGACCCAGTACTTC. The V call is TRBV19, the J call TRBJ2-5, with D hard to call. Deletions cut 0 bases from V and 1 base from J, with 6 bases between. This CDR3 region has 14 residues. Germline V gene lookup returns CDR1 LNHDA and CDR2 SQIVND (reference sequence). Based on the CDR3 plus reference TRBV19 and TRBJ2-5, the full variable domain is DGGITQSPKYLFRKEGQNVTLSCEQNLNHDAMYWYRQDPGQGLRLIYYSQIVNDFQKGDIAEGYSVSREKKESFPLTVTSAQKNPTAFYLCASSIEPAQETQYFGPGTRLLVL.

By share of the sample, this clone is medium-sized (0.01 to 0.1%). This rearrangement joins TRBV11-3 to TRBJ2-5; TRBD1 is a possible D gene (6 bases). CDR3 length: 15 amino acids. Per germline, CDR1 SGHNT and CDR2 YENEEA. Trimming left V 1 base short and J 3 bases short, with 12 bases between. The CDR3 loop reads CASSLVGSGEETQYF. CDR3 sequence (DNA): TGTGCCAGCAGCTTAGTAGGTTCAGGGGAAGAGACCCAGTACTTC.

There are a few counts of this clone. The rearrangement uses TRBV30 and TRBJ2-7; TRBD2 is a possible D gene (5 bases). V lost 2 bases and J 4 bases, leaving 9 bases between the germline ends. Germline values: CDR1 GTSNPN, CDR2 SVGIG (reference sequence). This CDR3 has 12 amino acids. The CDR3 sequence: CAWSQSGYEQYF. As DNA, the CDR3 is TGTGCCTGGAGTCAAAGCGGTTACGAGCAGTACTTC. Complete variable domain (other parts from reference TRBV30 and TRBJ2-7): SQTIHQWPATLVQPVGSPLSLECTVEGTSNPNLYWYRQAAGRGLQLLFYSVGIGQISSEVPQNLSASRPQDRQFILSSKKLLLSDSGFYLCAWSQSGYEQYFGPGTRLTVT.

This clone was counted only a few times. The chain combines TRBV6-8 with TRBJ1-5; D may be TRBD1 (5 bases). Trimming removed 8 bases at V and 1 base at J, with 9 bases between. This CDR3 has 13 amino acids. Per germline, CDR1 MNHGY and CDR2 SAAAGT. The CDR3 is CASQGGSNQPQHF. CDR3 coding DNA: TGTGCCAGCCAGGGTGGAAGCAATCAGCCCCAGCATTTT.

This clone was observed a few times. The CDR3 bases are TGTGCCAGCAGGGAGCAGGGATACCCCTACAATGAGCAGTTCTTC. Amino acids: CASREQGYPYNEQFF. This chain links TRBV6-8 with TRBJ2-1; possibly TRBD1 for D (5 bases). Germline V lookup: CDR1 MNHGY, CDR2 SAAAGT. The CDR3 contains 15 residues. V was shortened by 6 bases and J by 2 bases, with 14 bases between the two germline ends.

V gene TRBV29-1 combines with J gene TRBJ2-3; D possibly corresponds to TRBD1 (6 bases). Trimming left V 7 bases short and J 2 bases short, with 10 bases between. The germline CDR1 and CDR2 sequences are SQVTM and ANQGSEA. The CDR3 is made up of 12 amino acids. CDR3 amino acids: CSAPGDTDTQYF. The DNA for the CDR3 is TGCAGCGCCCCAGGGGACACAGATACGCAGTATTTT.

The rearrangement uses TRBV10-3 and TRBJ1-4, with D possibly matching TRBD1 (5 bases). Trimming cost V 2 bases and J 6 bases, with 10 bases left between them. The CDR3 is 14 residues long. The germline CDR1 and CDR2 sequences are ENHRY and SYGVKD. DNA of the CDR3: TGTGCCATCAGTGAGCCAGGGATATATGAAAAACTGTTTTTT. Translating it yields CAISEPGIYEKLFF.

The rearrangement links TRBV6-8 to TRBJ1-2; the match to TRBD1 covers 8 bases. The CDR3 has 15 amino acids. The V segment lost 5 bases and the J segment 8 bases; nucleotides outside the gene matches: 13. CDR1 and CDR2 from the germline V gene are MNHGY and SAAAGT. CDR3 DNA: TGTGCCAGCAGTCGGGACAGGATTGGGTCCTCGGGCTACACCTTC. Its protein is CASSRDRIGSSGYTF.

The chain recombines TRBV9 with TRBJ1-1; no clear D. The ends were cut back, 4 bases at V and 5 bases at J, with 12 bases in the middle. The length of the CDR3 is 13 residues. Germline-derived CDR1 and CDR2 are SGDLS and YYNGEE. The CDR3 bases are TGTGCCAGCAGCTTTACCACGGGAACTGAAGCTTTCTTT. It encodes CASSFTTGTEAFF.